Listed below are T cell receptor beta chains from one sample, sequenced in a study of blood T cell repertoires in COVID-19. Method: immunoSEQ multiplex PCR; TCRdb's copy keeps in-frame clones and lacks some. The top ten clones hold more than 0.95% of a sample with 350,000 to 400,000 clones, 88% of them seen once. Sequencing was performed on PBMCs or T cells enriched from blood (not recorded which). The source of these receptors is a woman aged 18-35 years who had recovered from COVID-19. The CDR3 runs from the conserved cysteine through the conserved F or W. The order of the fields is V gene, J gene, clone size, D gene, CDR3 DNA, CDR3 protein. D genes are given only for firm matches. Clone size is given for some rows only: seen once, a few or many times, or a class if the clone is expanded.

v_call: TRBV2
j_call: TRBJ1-5
clone_size: NA
d_call: NA
cdr3_nt: TGTGCCAGCAGAGCGGACAGCCACAATCAGCCCCAGCATTTT
cdr3_aa: CASRADSHNQPQHF

v_call: TRBV12-3/TRBV12-4
j_call: TRBJ2-5
clone_size: NA
d_call: NA
cdr3_nt: TGTGCCAGCAGTTTCGGGACACGAGAGACCCAGTACTTC
cdr3_aa: CASSFGTRETQYF

v_call: TRBV7-8
j_call: TRBJ2-3
clone_size: NA
d_call: NA
cdr3_nt: TGTGCCAGCAGTCTAGGTAGCGGCACAGATACGCAGTATTTT
cdr3_aa: CASSLGSGTDTQYF

v_call: TRBV30
j_call: TRBJ1-1
clone_size: once
d_call: NA
cdr3_nt: TGTGCCTGGAGTCCACAGGAATTTGCTGAAGCTTTCTTT
cdr3_aa: CAWSPQEFAEAFF

v_call: TRBV27
j_call: TRBJ1-5
clone_size: NA
d_call: NA
cdr3_nt: TGTGCCAGCAGTGCGCCGGGGGGCCCCCAGCATTTT
cdr3_aa: CASSAPGGPQHF

v_call: TRBV28
j_call: TRBJ1-2
clone_size: NA
d_call: TRBD1
cdr3_nt: TGTGCCAGCAGTTTATGGCCCCTCTTGGGACAGGAGGACGGCTACACCTTC
cdr3_aa: CASSLWPLLGQEDGYTF

v_call: TRBV15
j_call: TRBJ1-6
clone_size: NA
d_call: TRBD1
cdr3_nt: TGTGCCACCAGCAGAGAAGGGACAGAGGGGCATTCACCCCTCCACTTT
cdr3_aa: CATSREGTEGHSPLHF

v_call: TRBV30
j_call: TRBJ1-4
clone_size: NA
d_call: NA
cdr3_nt: TGTGCCTGGAGTACCCAGGGGGAAAAACTGTTTTTT
cdr3_aa: CAWSTQGEKLFF

v_call: TRBV9
j_call: TRBJ1-6
clone_size: NA
d_call: TRBD1
cdr3_nt: TGTGCCAGCAGCCCCTTAGGACAGGGTGGATCACCCCTCCACTTT
cdr3_aa: CASSPLGQGGSPLHF

v_call: TRBV6-2/TRBV6-3
j_call: TRBJ2-5
clone_size: NA
d_call: NA
cdr3_nt: TGTGCCAGCAGTTACTCGATGCAGTACCTGGCCGAAGAGACCCAGTACTTC
cdr3_aa: CASSYSMQYLAEETQYF

v_call: TRBV10-3
j_call: TRBJ2-3
clone_size: NA
d_call: NA
cdr3_nt: TGTGCCATCAGTGAGTCTTCGGGGTCGAGCACAGATACGCAGTATTTT
cdr3_aa: CAISESSGSSTDTQYF

v_call: TRBV3-1/TRBV3-2
j_call: TRBJ2-7
clone_size: NA
d_call: TRBD2
cdr3_nt: TGTGCCAGCAGCCCCGTCGCGGGGGATCGATCAGACGAGCAGTACTTC
cdr3_aa: CASSPVAGDRSDEQYF

v_call: TRBV5-1
j_call: TRBJ1-3
clone_size: NA
d_call: NA
cdr3_nt: TGCGCCAGCAGCTTGGCCACAGGGACTGGAAACACCATATATTTT
cdr3_aa: CASSLATGTGNTIYF

v_call: TRBV24-1
j_call: TRBJ2-7
clone_size: NA
d_call: NA
cdr3_nt: TGTGCCACCAGTGACCTGGACGGGATGAAGTCCTACGAGCAGTACTTC
cdr3_aa: CATSDLDGMKSYEQYF

v_call: TRBV5-4
j_call: TRBJ1-2
clone_size: once
d_call: TRBD1
cdr3_nt: TGTGCCAGCAGTCTAGACAGGGGTGTGGATGGCTACACCTTC
cdr3_aa: CASSLDRGVDGYTF

v_call: TRBV5-6
j_call: TRBJ1-1
clone_size: once
d_call: NA
cdr3_nt: TGTGCCAGCAGCTTGGAAGGGGTGAACACTGAAGCTTTCTTT
cdr3_aa: CASSLEGVNTEAFF

v_call: TRBV28
j_call: TRBJ2-1
clone_size: NA
d_call: NA
cdr3_nt: TGTGCCAGCAGCCTCCCCGGGACAGCGGGTACCAATGAGCAGTTCTTC
cdr3_aa: CASSLPGTAGTNEQFF

v_call: TRBV9
j_call: TRBJ1-1
clone_size: NA
d_call: TRBD1
cdr3_nt: TGTGCCAGCAGCTTAGGACAGGGGTTGAACACTGAAGCTTTCTTT
cdr3_aa: CASSLGQGLNTEAFF

v_call: TRBV6-5
j_call: TRBJ2-7
clone_size: NA
d_call: NA
cdr3_nt: TGTGCCAGCAGTAAACAGCCCACCTACGAGCAGTACTTC
cdr3_aa: CASSKQPTYEQYF

v_call: TRBV30
j_call: TRBJ2-3
clone_size: NA
d_call: NA
cdr3_nt: TGTGCCTGGATGGGGGGACGATTAATGCAGGGTACGCAGTATTTT
cdr3_aa: CAWMGGRLMQGTQYF

v_call: TRBV25-1
j_call: TRBJ2-7
clone_size: NA
d_call: NA
cdr3_nt: TGTGCCAGTAAGGGGAACTACGAGCAGTACTTC
cdr3_aa: CASKGNYEQYF

v_call: TRBV6-5
j_call: TRBJ2-7
clone_size: once
d_call: TRBD1
cdr3_nt: TGTGCCAGCAGTTACTCGGATGGGACAGTTTACTACGAGCAGTACTTC
cdr3_aa: CASSYSDGTVYYEQYF

v_call: TRBV6-4
j_call: TRBJ2-1
clone_size: many
d_call: NA
cdr3_nt: TGTGCCAGCAGTGACGAGGCAGGGGGGTACAATGAGCAGTTCTTC
cdr3_aa: CASSDEAGGYNEQFF

v_call: TRBV18
j_call: TRBJ2-2
clone_size: NA
d_call: TRBD1
cdr3_nt: TGTGCCAGCTCACCGCGGGACAGGGATACCGGGGAGCTGTTTTTT
cdr3_aa: CASSPRDRDTGELFF

v_call: TRBV5-6
j_call: TRBJ1-2
clone_size: few
d_call: NA
cdr3_nt: TGTGCCAGCAGCTTGGCTTACTATGGCTACACCTTC
cdr3_aa: CASSLAYYGYTF

v_call: TRBV3-1/TRBV3-2
j_call: TRBJ2-5
clone_size: NA
d_call: TRBD2
cdr3_nt: TGTGCCAGCAGCCAAGACCAGCGGGGGGGCCTGAGGGAGACCCAGTACTTC
cdr3_aa: CASSQDQRGGLRETQYF

v_call: TRBV3-1/TRBV3-2
j_call: TRBJ1-1
clone_size: few
d_call: NA
cdr3_nt: TGTGCCAGCAGCCAAGACGGACCGCAACAGGGGAACACTGAAGCTTTCTTT
cdr3_aa: CASSQDGPQQGNTEAFF

v_call: TRBV6-1
j_call: TRBJ1-4
clone_size: NA
d_call: NA
cdr3_nt: TGTGCCAGCAGTGACAGGGGTGGTGAAAAACTGTTTTTT
cdr3_aa: CASSDRGGEKLFF

v_call: TRBV6-5
j_call: TRBJ1-2
clone_size: NA
d_call: NA
cdr3_nt: TGTGCCAGCAGTTTTAACAGATACTATGGCTACACCTTC
cdr3_aa: CASSFNRYYGYTF

v_call: TRBV28
j_call: TRBJ1-5
clone_size: NA
d_call: TRBD1
cdr3_nt: TGTGCCAGCAGTATCTCCCGGGACAGGCCCCAGCATTTT
cdr3_aa: CASSISRDRPQHF

v_call: TRBV7-8
j_call: TRBJ1-1
clone_size: NA
d_call: TRBD1
cdr3_nt: TGTGCCAGCAGCGCCCGGACAGGGGCCGGAGTTAACACTGAAGCTTTCTTT
cdr3_aa: CASSARTGAGVNTEAFF

v_call: TRBV5-1
j_call: TRBJ2-1
clone_size: NA
d_call: NA
cdr3_nt: TGCGCCAGCAGCGGGCTGAAAACCCGTCCTTTCAATGAGCAGTTCTTC
cdr3_aa: CASSGLKTRPFNEQFF

v_call: TRBV18
j_call: TRBJ1-2
clone_size: NA
d_call: NA
cdr3_nt: TGTGCCAGCTCACCGACAGGACCCGCTAACTATGGCTACACCTTC
cdr3_aa: CASSPTGPANYGYTF

v_call: TRBV2
j_call: TRBJ1-2
clone_size: NA
d_call: TRBD1
cdr3_nt: TGTGCCAGCAGTCGGGACAGGGAAACCTATGGCTACACCTTC
cdr3_aa: CASSRDRETYGYTF

v_call: TRBV13
j_call: TRBJ1-3
clone_size: NA
d_call: NA
cdr3_nt: TGTGCCAGCAGCCTACGGACAGCGACCATCTCTGGAAACACCATATATTTT
cdr3_aa: CASSLRTATISGNTIYF

v_call: TRBV5-4
j_call: TRBJ2-7
clone_size: few
d_call: TRBD1
cdr3_nt: TGTGCCAGCAGCTCCCGCGGGACAGGGGTCTACGAGCAGTACTTC
cdr3_aa: CASSSRGTGVYEQYF

v_call: TRBV6-4
j_call: TRBJ1-2
clone_size: NA
d_call: NA
cdr3_nt: TGTGCCAGCCACCCGACACAGCGGGGACTATATGGCTACACCTTC
cdr3_aa: CASHPTQRGLYGYTF

v_call: TRBV30
j_call: TRBJ2-7
clone_size: NA
d_call: NA
cdr3_nt: TGTGCCTGGGAGGCGGACGGGAAGTACGAGCAGTACTTC
cdr3_aa: CAWEADGKYEQYF

v_call: TRBV7-9
j_call: TRBJ2-1
clone_size: once
d_call: NA
cdr3_nt: TGTGCCAGCAGCTTACTGGCCGGGAGCAAAGAATTGTTCTTC
cdr3_aa: CASSLLAGSKELFF

v_call: TRBV18
j_call: TRBJ2-5
clone_size: NA
d_call: NA
cdr3_nt: TGTGCCAGCTCACCGGCCGGAGAAGAGACCCAGTACTTC
cdr3_aa: CASSPAGEETQYF

v_call: TRBV30
j_call: TRBJ1-1
clone_size: NA
d_call: NA
cdr3_nt: TGTGCCTGGAAGGTAGGGGGATGGGAAGCTTTCTTT
cdr3_aa: CAWKVGGWEAFF